A single sample gave rise to the 19 T cell receptor beta chains below, sequenced in a study of human T cells and chemical hapten exposure. TCRdb itself ran the RACE reads through MiXCR, one entry per CDR3 protein. This sample yields under 200,000 distinct CDR3 sequences, of which more than 25% are seen a single time; roughly 3% belongs to the top ten. The time point: pre-sensitization, week 0. Treatment noted: therapeutic diphenylcyclopropenone sensitization with weekly scalp DPC. This material consisted of whole blood, taken in connection with sensitization to the hapten diphenylcyclopropenone (DPC). The receptors were sampled from a woman in her 30s with alopecia areata. Some clones in this sample may be carry-over from other donors' samples.

The rearrangement links TRBV9 to TRBJ2-1, with a tentative D call TRBD2 (5 bases). V shed 0 bases and J shed 3 bases, with 10 bases lying between them. This CDR3 contains 15 residues. Germline CDR1 SGDLS, CDR2 YYNGEE. The CDR3 spells CASSVGAGHYNEQFF. In DNA form, the CDR3 reads TGTGCCAGCAGCGTAGGGGCGGGCCACTACAATGAGCAGTTCTTC.

The chain uses TRBV28 and TRBJ2-1; a weak D match, TRBD1 (6 bases). V was clipped by 6 bases and J by 11 bases, with 17 bases between them. CDR1 is MDHEN and CDR2 is SYDVKM in the germline V gene. The length of the CDR3 is 13 residues. The CDR3 nucleotides are TGTGCCAGCAGGCCCCAAACAGGGTCCAAGCAGTTCTTC. Translated, it gives CASRPQTGSKQFF.

V is TRBV24-1 and J is TRBJ2-1, with D tentatively TRBD2 (6 bases). Germline CDR1 KGHDR, CDR2 SFDVKD. This CDR3 region has 13 residues. V shed 5 bases and J shed 7 bases, with 11 bases lying between them. The CDR3 sequence is CATSALRGNEQFF. DNA for the CDR3: TGTGCCACCAGTGCCCTGCGGGGAAATGAGCAGTTCTTC.

Many counts were recorded for this clonotype. This chain connects TRBV20-1 to TRBJ2-2, with 12 positions matching TRBD2. CDR1 DFQATT and CDR2 SNEGSKA come from the germline V gene (reference sequence). V shed 6 bases and J 3 bases; nucleotides not matched to a gene: 8. CDR3 length equals 16 residues. The CDR3 protein is CSARPLAGGHTGELFF. The CDR3, as DNA: TGCAGTGCGCGACCGCTAGCGGGGGGGCACACCGGGGAGCTGTTTTTT.

This clonotype was seen a handful of times. The J gene is TRBJ2-1, the V gene TRBV20-1, with 8 bases that match TRBD2. The CDR3 is made up of 16 amino acids. The germline gives CDR1 DFQATT, CDR2 SNEGSKA (reference sequence). J gave up 5 bases and V 0 bases, and 9 bases lay outside the gene matches. CDR3 protein: CSARDPGGGGNNEQFF. CDR3 bases: TGCAGTGCTAGAGATCCGGGTGGCGGGGGGAACAATGAGCAGTTCTTC.

The CDR3: CSVDRDGRSYEQYF. The CDR3, as DNA: TGCAGCGTTGATCGGGACGGCCGGTCCTACGAGCAGTACTTC. J is TRBJ2-7 and V is TRBV29-1; D may match TRBD1 or TRBD2 (5 bases each). V dropped 3 bases and J dropped 1 base, with 13 bases sitting between them. The CDR3 consists of 14 residues. CDR1 and CDR2 (germline): SQVTM, ANQGSEA.

The rearrangement uses TRBV2 and TRBJ2-3, with 7 bases that match TRBD2. Looked up from germline, CDR1 is SNHLY and CDR2 is FYNNEI. CDR3 length: 14 residues. The J segment lost 1 base and the V segment lost 6 bases, leaving 4 bases of the junction unmatched. The CDR3 bases are TGTGCCAGCAGGACTGGGGGGGGCACAGATACGCAGTATTTT. This gives the protein CASRTGGGTDTQYF.

Ten or more counts support this clonotype. The chain employs TRBV7-8 and TRBJ1-1; 7 bases are a match to TRBD1. CDR1 is SGHVS, CDR2 FQNEAQ, per germline. The CDR3 sequence is 14 residues long. V shed 3 bases, J shed 6 bases, and the junction held 7 bases outside the gene matches. The CDR3 DNA sequence: TGTGCCAGCAGCTTCGAACAGGGGAGACCTGAAGCTTTCTTT. Protein product: CASSFEQGRPEAFF.

There are a few counts of this clonotype. The chain employs TRBV21-1 and TRBJ1-1; the table's D gene call, TRBD1, was not cross checked with the DNA. TRBV21-1 is listed as a pseudogene. The CDR3 has 15 amino acids. CDR3 sequence (DNA): TGTGCCAGCAGCAAGGGGGACAGACGGAACACTGAAGCTTTCTTT. Its protein is CASSKGDRRNTEAFF.

V is TRBV5-4 and J is TRBJ2-1, with D tentatively TRBD2 (5 bases). V was trimmed by 4 bases and J by 5 bases, leaving 16 bases between them. This CDR3 spans 15 amino acids. CDR1 is SGHNT and CDR2 is YYREEE in the germline V gene (reference sequence). The CDR3 sequence: CASSHWIANNNEQFF. In DNA, the CDR3 is TGTGCCAGCAGCCATTGGATAGCGAACAACAATGAGCAGTTCTTC. Full variable domain (remainder filled in from reference TRBV5-4 and TRBJ2-1): ETGVTQSPTHLIKTRGQQVTLRCSSQSGHNTVSWYQQALGQGPQFIFQYYREEENGRGNFPPRFSGLQFPNYSSELNVNALELDDSALYLCASSHWIANNNEQFFGPGTRLTVL.

This clonotype has a handful of counts. This chain uses TRBV27 with TRBJ2-7; no clear D. Trimming took 5 bases from V and 4 from J, leaving 12 bases between them. Germline CDR1 and CDR2: MNHEY and SMNVEV (reference sequence). The CDR3 sequence is 13 residues long. The CDR3 DNA reads as TGTGCCAGCAGTCCCAACCCGTCATACGAGCAGTACTTC. Its translation: CASSPNPSYEQYF.

The chain joins TRBV10-3 to TRBJ2-7; TRBD2 is a possible D gene (5 bases). Germline CDR1 ENHRY, CDR2 SYGVKD. The V end was cut by 2 bases, the J end by 5 bases, with 10 bases between. This CDR3 has 13 amino acids. CDR3 DNA: TGTGCCATCAGTGAGAGAAAGAGGGACGAGCAGTACTTC. Translating gives CAISERKRDEQYF.

The chain is built from TRBV7-2 and TRBJ1-4; D may be TRBD1 (5 bases). CDR1 is SGHTA, CDR2 FQGNSA, per germline. The CDR3 runs to 15 residues. Deletions cut 3 bases from V and 7 bases from J, with 15 bases between. This CDR3 is CASSLGRVRGEKLFF. CDR3 in DNA: TGTGCCAGCAGCTTGGGGCGGGTGAGAGGTGAAAAACTGTTTTTT.

In its sample, this clonotype was seen a few times. This chain joins TRBV7-2 and TRBJ1-1; D is perhaps TRBD1 (5 bases). The V end was cut by 1 base, the J end by 7 bases, with 10 bases between. The CDR3 is made up of 13 amino acids. Germline lookup yields CDR1 SGHTA and CDR2 FQGNSA. This chain's CDR3 is CASSLVDRLEAFF. The CDR3 DNA reads TGTGCCAGCAGCTTAGTAGACAGACTTGAAGCTTTCTTT.

This clonotype was seen more than once but under ten times. The V gene is TRBV9, the J gene TRBJ1-4; D is uncertain. Germline values: CDR1 SGDLS, CDR2 YYNGEE. V lost 0 bases to trimming and J lost 8 bases, with 11 bases between them. The CDR3 is 14 residues long. CDR3 nucleotide sequence: TGTGCCAGCAGCGTAGGGCAGCTCGCCGAAAAACTGTTTTTT. This sequence encodes CASSVGQLAEKLFF.

The gene calls are TRBV6-2 or TRBV6-3 and TRBJ1-4; 8 nucleotides match TRBD1. With 6 bases clipped from V and 10 bases from J, the junction kept 10 bases outside the gene matches. Germline CDR1 is MNHEY and CDR2 is SVGEGT. The CDR3 totals 14 residues. CDR3 coding DNA: TGTGCCAGCAGACGCCCGGGACAGGCACGAAAACTGTTTTTT. It specifies CASRRPGQARKLFF.

This clonotype was counted only a few times. The CDR3 DNA sequence: TGTGCCAGCAGCCCCGCAGGGGCCTATCTCGGGGAGCTGTTTTTT. It codes for CASSPAGAYLGELFF. The chain joins TRBV11-2 to TRBJ2-2; tentative D call: TRBD1 (6 bases). This CDR3 is 15 amino acids long. Trimming pared 5 bases from V and 7 bases from J, leaving 17 bases between. The germline gives CDR1 SGHAT, CDR2 FQNNGV.

V gene TRBV5-1 combines with J gene TRBJ2-1; 9 bases match TRBD2. The CDR3 sequence is 15 residues long. Germline CDR1 is SGHRS and CDR2 is YFSETQ. The V and J ends lost 1 base and 5 bases, in that order; junction bases with no gene match: 4. The CDR3 spells CASSLLAGFDNEQFF. CDR3 DNA: TGCGCCAGCAGCTTGCTAGCGGGATTTGACAATGAGCAGTTCTTC.

This sequence joins TRBV28 and TRBJ1-1, with a weak D call TRBD1 (6 bases). The CDR3 is 16 residues long. Trimming took 2 bases from V and 0 from J, leaving 13 bases between them. CDR1 is MDHEN and CDR2 is SYDVKM in the germline V gene. The CDR3 sequence: CASSLRDRWLNTEAFF. The CDR3 nucleotides are TGTGCCAGCAGTTTACGAGACAGGTGGTTGAACACTGAAGCTTTCTTT.